A single sample is the source of the 31 T cell receptor beta chains below, sequenced in a study of CD8 T cells in ankylosing spondylitis. TCRdb recomputed calls from the 5' RACE reads with MiXCR, one row per CDR3 protein. The table records approximately 200,000 distinct CDR3 sequences, 10% to 15% of them present only once. Sequenced input: blood, either unsorted or a sorted T cell fraction (not recorded which). These receptors originate from a female donor with ankylosing spondylitis or in good health (not recorded which).

The table lists this clonotype with a few counts. The chain couples TRBV21-1 to TRBJ2-5. TRBV21-1 is designated a pseudogene. The CDR3 covers 15 residues. CDR3 DNA sequence: TGTGCCAGCAGCAAAGTGAGAGGTTGCGGAGAGACCCAGTACTTC. Residues: CASSKVRGCGETQYF.

This clonotype was found many times. The chain combines TRBV28 with TRBJ2-1; 9 nucleotides align to TRBD2. With V trimmed by 3 bases and J by 3 bases, 15 bases remained unmatched. Looked up from germline, CDR1 is MDHEN and CDR2 is SYDVKM. The CDR3 has 19 residues. The chain's CDR3 is CASSFSPHRAGGFYNEQFF. CDR3 nucleotide sequence: TGTGCCAGCAGTTTCTCCCCCCATAGAGCGGGAGGATTCTACAATGAGCAGTTCTTC.

The rearrangement joins TRBV12-3 or TRBV12-4 to TRBJ1-5, with TRBD1 as a possible D gene (5 bases). Trimming stripped 3 bases from V and 8 bases from J, with 14 bases between. CDR3 length equals 14 residues. CDR3 sequence reads: CASSFLGGKEPQHF. CDR3 DNA sequence: TGTGCCAGCAGTTTCCTGGGGGGAAAGGAGCCCCAGCATTTT.

This clonotype was detected only a few times. The chain carries TRBV7-6 and TRBJ2-1; a possible D gene is TRBD1 (6 bases). V was cut by 4 bases and J by 9 bases, with 16 bases left in between. CDR1 is SGHVS, CDR2 FNYEAQ, per germline. This CDR3 region has 14 residues. For the CDR3, the DNA is TGTGCCAGCAGCTCATCGACAGGATGGGGTGAGCAGTTCTTC. It specifies CASSSSTGWGEQFF. Drawing the rest from reference TRBV7-6 and TRBJ2-1, the complete variable domain is GAGVSQSPRYKVTKRGQDVALRCDPISGHVSLYWYRQALGQGPEFLTYFNYEAQQDKSGLPNDRFSAERPEGSISTLTIQRTEQRDSAMYRCASSSSTGWGEQFFGPGTRLTVL.

This clonotype has ten or more counts. The chain uses TRBV5-1 and TRBJ1-2; 8 bases fit TRBD1. CDR1 and CDR2 (germline): SGHRS, YFSETQ. This CDR3 region has 15 residues. Trimming cost V 5 bases and J 0 bases; bases outside gene matches: 6. The CDR3 DNA reads as TGCGCCAGCAGGCCGGGACAGGCGTCTAACTATGGCTACACCTTC. Residues: CASRPGQASNYGYTF.

This clonotype was counted many times. The chain employs TRBV4-3 and TRBJ2-1, with 8 bases fitting TRBD2. This CDR3 has 16 residues. The J segment lost 7 bases and the V segment lost 4 bases, leaving 12 bases of the junction unmatched. The germline gives CDR1 LGHNA, CDR2 YSLEER. This CDR3 is CASSPTISGMFNEQFF. CDR3 DNA: TGCGCCAGCAGCCCCACGATTAGCGGGATGTTTAATGAGCAGTTCTTC.

This clonotype came up many times. J is TRBJ2-3 and V is TRBV10-3; TRBD2 might be the D (6 bases). CDR3 length: 14 residues. Germline CDR1 is ENHRY and CDR2 is SYGVKD. The V and J ends lost 6 bases and 4 bases respectively, with 14 bases between them. CDR3 DNA: TGTGCCATCAGGGACCGGGGGTCGGCAGATACGCAGTATTTT. It is translated as CAIRDRGSADTQYF.

In this sample, this clonotype turned up many times. The rearrangement uses TRBV10-3 and TRBJ2-1, with TRBD1 identical over 11 bases. This CDR3 is 16 amino acids long. J lost 5 bases, V lost 9 bases, and 12 bases had no gene match. CDR1 ENHRY and CDR2 SYGVKD come from the germline V gene. The CDR3 sequence: CAIRPQGQGVNNEQFF. The CDR3 DNA reads as TGTGCCATTCGACCCCAGGGACAGGGGGTCAACAATGAGCAGTTCTTC.

The chain carries TRBV5-8 and TRBJ2-7; TRBD1 agrees at 7 bases. V was clipped by 4 bases and J by 2 bases; unmatched bases: 9. The CDR3 length is 15 residues. Germline values: CDR1 SGHTS, CDR2 YDEGEE. The CDR3 is CASSLLFGTAYEQYF. The CDR3 coding sequence is TGTGCCAGCAGCCTTTTGTTCGGGACAGCCTACGAGCAGTACTTC.

For this clonotype: Germline and junction disagree at one end, which may indicate a read error. V gene TRBV3-1 combines with J gene TRBJ1-2, with D unclear. The germline gives CDR1 LGHDT, CDR2 YNNKEL (reference sequence). There are 13 residues in the CDR3. In DNA, the CDR3 is TGTACCAGCAGCCAAAAGGGAAGCTATGGCTACACCTTC. The encoded protein is CTSSQKGSYGYTF.

Concerning this clonotype: A much larger clone sits a single nucleotide away, making a read error possible. This sequence joins TRBV30 and TRBJ2-7, with 10 bases fitting TRBD1. The CDR3 loop spans 13 amino acids. Trimming at V came to 7 bases and at J to 7 bases, leaving 10 bases not matched to a gene. The germline gives CDR1 GTSNPN, CDR2 SVGIG (reference sequence). The CDR3 coding sequence is TGTGCCTACCCGGGACAGGGGATCGGGGAGCAGTACTTC. Amino acids: CAYPGQGIGEQYF.

Of note for this clonotype: This may be a read error, as it is one base from a much larger clone. J is TRBJ1-3 and V is TRBV5-1; D not certain. Germline CDR1 SGHRS, CDR2 YFSETQ. The germline V and J ends were trimmed by 1 base and 4 bases, with 15 bases remaining between them. There are 16 residues in the CDR3. The CDR3 sequence is CASSLTDGSNGNTIYF. The CDR3 nucleotides read TGCGCCAGCAGCTTGACGGACGGATCGAACGGAAACACCATATATTTT.

A few counts support this clonotype. The J gene is TRBJ1-5, the V gene TRBV12-3 or TRBV12-4; D gene unclear. The J call is in doubt because the DNA end fits TRBJ2-3 better. This CDR3 has 12 residues. CDR3 sequence (DNA): TGTGCCAGCAGTTTAGGGGATCAGCCCCAGTATTTT. Protein sequence: CASSLGDQPQYF.

This clonotype was observed many times. The V and J genes are TRBV29-1 and TRBJ2-5, with D maybe TRBD2 (6 bases). The ends were cut back, 7 bases at V and 5 bases at J, with 17 bases in the middle. This CDR3 comprises 13 residues. Germline V gene sequence: CDR1 SQVTM, CDR2 ANQGSEA. This CDR3 reads CSAEGVAGETQYF. DNA for the CDR3: TGCAGCGCGGAAGGGGTTGCGGGGGAGACCCAGTACTTC.

The J gene is TRBJ2-7, the V gene TRBV29-1, with D possibly matching TRBD1 (5 bases). This CDR3 contains 13 residues. V was cut by 1 base and J by 2 bases, with 9 bases left in between. Looked up from germline, CDR1 is SQVTM and CDR2 is ANQGSEA. CDR3 coding DNA: TGCAGCGTTGAAGTAGACAGACCCTACGAGCAGTACTTC. Translated, it gives CSVEVDRPYEQYF.

This clonotype occurred many times. V is TRBV20-1 and J is TRBJ1-2; D gene uncertain. This CDR3 is 11 amino acids long. Trimming removed 0 bases at V and 8 bases at J, with 7 bases between. CDR1 and CDR2 from the germline V gene are DFQATT and SNEGSKA (reference sequence). CDR3 sequence reads: CSARDPYGYTF. The CDR3 nucleotides are TGCAGTGCTAGAGATCCTTACGGCTACACCTTC.

This clonotype was observed a handful of times. One junction end disagrees with the germline gene, perhaps due to a read error. The chain has TRBV12-3 or TRBV12-4 and TRBJ2-3, with TRBD1 identical over 9 bases. The CDR3 contains 11 residues. CDR3 in DNA: TGTGCCAGCAGCAAGGGACAGGGCGGGTCCTTT. Translating gives CASSKGQGGSF.

This clonotype was seen repeatedly, ten times or more. The chain is built from TRBV20-1 and TRBJ2-5, with TRBD2 matching over 9 bases. The CDR3 has 15 residues. The ends lost 2 bases at V and 5 bases at J; junction bases unmatched: 9. CDR1 is DFQATT and CDR2 is SNEGSKA in the germline V gene (reference sequence). CDR3 nucleotide sequence: TGCAGTGCTAGAAGCTCTAGCGGGACTTGGGAGACCCAGTACTTC. This codes for CSARSSSGTWETQYF.

The chain is built from TRBV18 and TRBJ1-6, with 8 bases fitting TRBD1. Germline lookup yields CDR1 KGHSH and CDR2 LQKENI. The CDR3 runs to 16 residues. With 3 bases clipped from V and 5 bases from J, the junction kept 6 bases outside the gene matches. The CDR3: CASSPMGQANNSPLHF. The CDR3 nucleotides are TGTGCCAGCTCACCCATGGGACAGGCGAATAATTCACCCCTCCACTTT.

As regards this clonotype: This may stem from a read error, because a much larger clone lies one nucleotide away. Because it lacks the conserved phenylalanine or tryptophan at the end, this CDR3 is likely a read error. CDR3 residues: CATGGYTL. The CDR3 nucleotides are TGTGCAACCGGGGGCTACACCCTC. The chain couples TRBV7-9 to TRBJ1-2, with D hard to call. There are 8 residues in the CDR3. Germline CDR1 reads SEHNR; CDR2 reads FQNEAQ (reference sequence).

The table lists this clonotype with a few counts. The rearrangement links TRBV14 to TRBJ2-3; D unclear. There are 13 residues in the CDR3. The germline gives CDR1 SGHDN, CDR2 FVKESK. Trimming pared 0 bases from V and 3 bases from J, leaving 4 bases between. The CDR3, as DNA: TGTGCCAGCAGCCAAGAAACTACAGATACGCAGTATTTT. It encodes CASSQETTDTQYF.

This clonotype showed up just a few times. The chain joins TRBV28 to TRBJ2-1; 12 nucleotides agree with TRBD2. V lost 9 bases and J lost 7; bases outside the gene matches: 7. The CDR3 is made up of 14 amino acids. Germline V gene data show CDR1 as MDHEN and CDR2 as SYDVKM. The CDR3, as DNA: TGTGCCAGTGTCCTAGCGGGAGGGTGGAATGAGCAGTTCTTC. It yields the protein CASVLAGGWNEQFF.

The chain has TRBV20-1 and TRBJ1-1; no clear D. This CDR3 has 15 residues. The germline CDR1 and CDR2 sequences are DFQATT and SNEGSKA (reference sequence). The V gene lost 1 base and the J gene lost 0 bases, with 12 bases spanning the gap. CDR3 sequence reads: CSARAQTGVNTEAFF. The CDR3 DNA is TGCAGTGCTAGAGCTCAGACGGGAGTGAACACTGAAGCTTTCTTT.

J is TRBJ2-7 and V is TRBV5-6; D gene unclear. Trimming shortened V by 2 bases and J by 4 bases, and 10 bases separated the two germline ends. The CDR3 runs to 13 residues. Per the germline V gene, CDR1 is SGHDT and CDR2 is YYEEEE. CDR3 in amino acids: CASSFGSVYEQYF. CDR3 coding DNA: TGTGCCAGCAGCTTCGGGTCTGTTTACGAGCAGTACTTC.

This clonotype was seen a handful of times. The genes are TRBV29-1 and TRBJ2-7, with D hard to call. CDR3 length equals 11 residues. Germline V gene sequence: CDR1 SQVTM, CDR2 ANQGSEA. V was shortened by 1 base and J by 3 bases, with 4 bases between the two germline ends. The CDR3 nucleotides read TGCAGCGTTGAAGGCAGCTACGAGCAGTACTTC. Residues: CSVEGSYEQYF.

Remarks on this clonotype: A read error may explain this, as a much larger clone is one base away. The rearrangement links TRBV12-3 or TRBV12-4 to TRBJ1-2; 7 nucleotides agree with TRBD1. The CDR3 is 15 amino acids. DNA of the CDR3: TGTGCCAGCAGTGGATTGACTGGACAGGTCTATGGCTTCACCTTC. This codes for CASSGLTGQVYGFTF.

At least ten counts were recorded for this clonotype. J is TRBJ1-2 and V is TRBV27; 8 bases line up with TRBD1. J gave up 2 bases and V 0 bases, and 2 bases lay outside the gene matches. Looked up from germline, CDR1 is MNHEY and CDR2 is SMNVEV (reference sequence). The CDR3 has 15 amino acids. The CDR3 sequence is CASSLSPGGNYGYTF. CDR3 DNA sequence: TGTGCCAGCAGTTTATCCCCAGGGGGCAACTATGGCTACACCTTC.

This clonotype was counted at least ten times. J is TRBJ2-3 and V is TRBV18; D is uncertain. Trimming pared 5 bases from V and 2 bases from J, leaving 2 bases between. Germline V CDR1 and CDR2: KGHSH, LQKENI. This CDR3 is 11 amino acids long. The CDR3 is CASSNTDTQYF. For the CDR3, the DNA is TGTGCCAGCTCAAACACAGATACGCAGTATTTT.

The chain uses TRBV14 and TRBJ1-2, with D uncertain. V shed 2 bases and J shed 8 bases, with 15 bases lying between them. The CDR3 spans 14 residues. CDR1 is SGHDN and CDR2 is FVKESK in the germline V gene. The CDR3 DNA reads as TGTGCCAGCAGCCAATTCGGAAGGGCCAGAGGCTACACCTTC. It codes for CASSQFGRARGYTF.

This clonotype occurred a few times. The V call is TRBV27, the J call TRBJ1-5; no reliable D call. This CDR3 is built from 16 residues. Germline CDR1 is MNHEY and CDR2 is SMNVEV (reference sequence). V lost 4 bases and J lost 7, with 20 bases in between. CDR3: CASSSLPGVTYQPQHF. DNA of the CDR3: TGTGCCAGCAGTTCTCTTCCGGGAGTTACCTACCAGCCCCAGCATTTT.

This clonotype was detected many times. V gene TRBV5-1 combines with J gene TRBJ1-5; perhaps TRBD1 as D (5 bases). The CDR3 is 15 residues long. The germline V gene encodes CDR1 SGHRS and CDR2 YFSETQ. V shed 1 base and J shed 2 bases, with 10 bases lying between them. CDR3 bases: TGCGCCAGCAGCTTGAGTGGGGCGGGCAATCAGCCCCAGCATTTT. Translated, it gives CASSLSGAGNQPQHF.